Included here is one T cell receptor (beta chain) sequence, with context. This entry comes from a study of blood T cell repertoires in COVID-19. Enrollment of patients from Seattle took place during active infection, with longitudinal follow-up. Germline V gene sequence: CDR1 SGDLS, CDR2 YYNGEE. The CDR3 covers 14 residues. Trimming took off 2 bases at V and 3 bases at J, with 9 bases between the two ends. Sequencing used immunoSEQ multiplex PCR; TCRdb keeps in-frame clones, though not all of them. The sample carries 150,000 to 200,000 clones, approximately 80% recorded once. What was sequenced was peripheral blood. V is TRBV9 and J is TRBJ1-3; maybe TRBD1 (6 bases). The clonotype comes from a woman aged 70-85 years with COVID-19, enrolled during active disease. The CDR3 nucleotides read TGTGCCAGCAGCGTGACAGGTGGTGGAAACACCATATATTTT. The encoded protein is CASSVTGGGNTIYF.